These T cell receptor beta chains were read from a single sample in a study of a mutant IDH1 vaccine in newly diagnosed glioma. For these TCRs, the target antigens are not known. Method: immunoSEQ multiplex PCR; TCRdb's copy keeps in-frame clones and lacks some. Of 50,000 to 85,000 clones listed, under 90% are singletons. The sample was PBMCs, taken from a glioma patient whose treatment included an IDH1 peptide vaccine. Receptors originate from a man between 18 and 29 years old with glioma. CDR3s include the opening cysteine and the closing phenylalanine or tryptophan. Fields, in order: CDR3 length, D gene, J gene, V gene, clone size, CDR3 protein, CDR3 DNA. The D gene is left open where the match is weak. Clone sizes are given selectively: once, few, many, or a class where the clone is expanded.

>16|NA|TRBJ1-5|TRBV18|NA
CASSPGRGSFNQPQHF
TGTGCCAGCTCACCGGGTCGGGGCAGCTTCAATCAGCCCCAGCATTTT
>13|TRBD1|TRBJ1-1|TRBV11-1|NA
CASSWDRDTEAFF
TGTGCCAGCAGCTGGGACAGGGACACTGAAGCTTTCTTT
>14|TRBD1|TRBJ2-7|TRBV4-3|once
CASSATGFTYEQYF
TGCGCCAGCAGCGCGACAGGGTTCACCTACGAGCAGTACTTC
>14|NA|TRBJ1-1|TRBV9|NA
CASSVALGNTEAFF
TGTGCCAGCAGCGTAGCTTTGGGTAACACTGAAGCTTTCTTT
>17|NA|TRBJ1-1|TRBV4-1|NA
CASSQELGRSMNTEAFF
TGCGCCAGCAGCCAAGAACTCGGGCGGTCGATGAACACTGAAGCTTTCTTT
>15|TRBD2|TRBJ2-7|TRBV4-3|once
CASSHGRAGSYEQYF
TGCGCCAGCAGCCACGGGAGGGCAGGCTCCTACGAGCAGTACTTC
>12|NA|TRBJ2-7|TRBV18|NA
CASSRTDYEQYF
TGTGCCAGCTCTCGAACGGACTACGAGCAGTACTTC
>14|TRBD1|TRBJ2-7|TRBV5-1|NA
CASSLEGQGDEQYF
TGCGCCAGCAGCTTGGAGGGACAGGGTGACGAGCAGTACTTC
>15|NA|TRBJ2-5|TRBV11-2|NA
CASSLDYGKGITQYF
TGTGCCAGCAGCTTAGACTACGGAAAGGGCATCACCCAGTACTTC
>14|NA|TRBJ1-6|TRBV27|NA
CASRTYSGYSPLHF
TGTGCCAGCAGGACCTACTCAGGATATTCACCCCTCCACTTT
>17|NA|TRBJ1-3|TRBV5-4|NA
CASSPAPRISSGNTIYF
TGTGCCAGCAGCCCAGCCCCGAGGATTTCTTCTGGAAACACCATATATTTT
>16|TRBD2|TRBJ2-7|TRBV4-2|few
CASSPTAGGTDYEQYF
TGTGCCAGCAGCCCGACGGCGGGAGGGACGGACTACGAGCAGTACTTC
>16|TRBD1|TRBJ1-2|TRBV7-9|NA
CASSFIPGQRDYGYTF
TGTGCCAGCAGCTTCATACCGGGACAGCGAGACTATGGCTACACCTTC
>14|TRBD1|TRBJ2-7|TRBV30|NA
CAWAPGTGIYEQYF
TGTGCCTGGGCGCCCGGGACAGGGATTTACGAGCAGTACTTC
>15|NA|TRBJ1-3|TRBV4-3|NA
CASSQDRGSGNTIYF
TGCGCCAGCAGCCAAGATAGAGGTTCTGGAAACACCATATATTTT
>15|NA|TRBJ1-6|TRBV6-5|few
CASSYGAGANSPLHF
TGTGCCAGCAGTTACGGGGCAGGGGCGAATTCACCCCTCCACTTT
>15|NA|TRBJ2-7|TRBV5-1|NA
CASSLSQGGSYEQYF
TGCGCCAGCAGCTTGAGCCAGGGGGGGTCCTACGAGCAGTACTTC
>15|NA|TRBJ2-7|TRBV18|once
CASSSGPGPTDEQYF
TGTGCCAGCTCATCGGGCCCGGGGCCCACCGACGAGCAGTACTTC
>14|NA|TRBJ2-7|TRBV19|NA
CASSPWTESYEQYF
TGTGCCAGTAGTCCGTGGACAGAGTCCTACGAGCAGTACTTC
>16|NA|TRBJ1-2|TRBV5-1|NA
CASSLTVGVANYGYTF
TGCGCCAGCAGCTTAACGGTGGGGGTAGCTAACTATGGCTACACCTTC
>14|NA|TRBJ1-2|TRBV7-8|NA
CASSPSRGSYGYTF
TGTGCCAGCAGCCCCTCGCGGGGAAGTTATGGCTACACCTTC
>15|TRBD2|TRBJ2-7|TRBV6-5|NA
CASTRGTSGAYEQYF
TGTGCCAGCACCCGGGGAACTAGCGGAGCCTACGAGCAGTACTTC
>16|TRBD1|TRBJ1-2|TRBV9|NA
CASSAAAWDRIYGYTF
TGTGCCAGCAGCGCAGCGGCCTGGGACAGAATCTATGGCTACACCTTC
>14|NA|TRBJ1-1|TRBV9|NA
CASSVRSLNTEAFF
TGTGCCAGCAGCGTACGGAGTCTTAACACTGAAGCTTTCTTT
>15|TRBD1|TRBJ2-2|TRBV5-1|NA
CASSLDRVGTGELFF
TGCGCCAGCAGCCTGGACAGGGTGGGCACCGGGGAGCTGTTTTTT
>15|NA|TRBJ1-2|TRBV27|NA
CASRMYGSSNYGYTF
TGTGCCAGCAGAATGTATGGGAGTTCTAACTATGGCTACACCTTC
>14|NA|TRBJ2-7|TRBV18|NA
CASSALLGAYEQYF
TGTGCCAGCTCGGCCTTATTAGGGGCTTACGAGCAGTACTTC
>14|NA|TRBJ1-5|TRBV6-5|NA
CASSPGVGRAPQHF
TGTGCCAGCAGTCCCGGAGTGGGGCGGGCGCCCCAGCATTTT
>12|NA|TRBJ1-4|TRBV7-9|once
CASSGTTEKLFF
TGTGCCAGTTCCGGGACGACCGAAAAACTGTTTTTT
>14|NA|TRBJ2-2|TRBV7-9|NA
CASSLIMDTGELFF
TGTGCCAGCAGCTTAATCATGGACACCGGGGAGCTGTTTTTT
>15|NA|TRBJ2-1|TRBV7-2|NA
CASSLYSGEYNEQFF
TGTGCCAGCAGCTTGTATAGCGGCGAGTACAATGAGCAGTTCTTC
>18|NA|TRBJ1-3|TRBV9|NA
CASSVDGGAGARGNTIYF
TGTGCCAGCAGCGTAGACGGAGGGGCTGGGGCGAGGGGAAACACCATATATTTT
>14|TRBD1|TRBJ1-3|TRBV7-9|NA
CASSLTGVGNTIYF
TGTGCCAGCAGCTTGACAGGGGTTGGAAACACCATATATTTT
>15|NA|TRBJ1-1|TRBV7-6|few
CASSLVRGPNTEAFF
TGTGCCAGCAGCTTAGTAAGAGGGCCGAACACTGAAGCTTTCTTT
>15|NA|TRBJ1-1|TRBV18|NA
CASSPGTGSNTEAFF
TGTGCCAGCTCACCGGGAACAGGCTCGAACACTGAAGCTTTCTTT